This T cell receptor beta chain was recorded in a study of technical replicates of blood from a few donors. Assay used: immunoSEQ multiplex PCR; TCRdb lists only in-frame clones, some missing. The table shows over 70,000 clones, with 92% occurring only once. The CDR3 loop spans 15 amino acids. Per the germline V gene, CDR1 is SGHNT and CDR2 is YENEEA. Trimming left V 7 bases short and J 1 base short, with 17 bases between. This chain connects TRBV11-3 to TRBJ2-7; D perhaps matches TRBD2 (5 bases). The clonotype was recovered from a human donor in good health. The sequenced material came from T cells isolated from PBMCs. The CDR3 loop reads CASTDYRESSYEQYF. The DNA of the CDR3 is TGTGCCAGCACCGATTACCGGGAATCTTCCTACGAGCAGTACTTC.